These T cell receptor beta chains were read from a single sample in a study of CD4 and CD8 cells across lung adenocarcinoma regions. TCRdb ran MiXCR on the PCR reads and lists one entry per CDR3 protein. In the table there are roughly 25,000 distinct CDR3 sequences, 50% to 55% of which are singletons. The source material was CD8+ T cells from the center of a lung tumor. Every receptor here comes from a male donor with lung adenocarcinoma. The CD4 and CD8 labels of this study may be unreliable. Each CDR3 is given with its conserved first and last residue. A D gene is named only where the DNA matches it firmly.

v_call	d_call	cdr3_aa
TRBV10-3	NA	CAISYSPRRGITYEQYF
TRBV6-1	NA	CAGGYGTGDPDTQYF
TRBV4-1	NA	CASSRVIWLGAKDTQYF
TRBV27	NA	CAGGLTGRDQETQYF
TRBV6-1	NA	CARGDRGGDPDTQYF
TRBV6-5	TRBD2	CASSWGLGQTQYF
TRBV3-1	TRBD2	CASSQSGTPGTQYF
TRBV10-1	TRBD1	CGGRDRHAKNTQYF
TRBV10-1	NA	CANSESFYEQYF
TRBV27	TRBD1	CASSTWTGMDTEAFF
TRBV7-2	NA	CASSLGTDYGYTF
TRBV6-1	TRBD2	CACREAGMGVKNTQYF
TRBV6-1	TRBD1	CASRRWTGNTGELFF
TRBV6-5	TRBD2	CASMLREGLIGTQYF
TRBV9	NA	CASSKQGSSEQRQFF
TRBV6-1	TRBD1	CARGKGGRAAETQYF
TRBV4-1	NA	CASSQGLRAKDTQYF
TRBV6-1	NA	CASSGQTGGNYGYTF
TRBV27	NA	CASNRHSQNIQYF
TRBV27	NA	CASSSPGETYEQYF
TRBV6-5	NA	CASWGPEAFF
TRBV6-1	NA	CASSEARESNEQFF
TRBV6-1	NA	CASSEVRGQAGYTF
TRBV10-3	NA	CFCAEAGSRVQDTQYF
TRBV10-2	TRBD1	CAGLRGYDKKIQYF
TRBV27	NA	CASRGLGATDTQYF
TRBV6-5	TRBD2	CASSYSLAGGQGEQFF
TRBV5-6	TRBD1	CASSSRGRGADTQYF
TRBV10-3	NA	CAISESQGGQPQHF
TRBV7-2	NA	CASSIPPGTQYF
TRBV7-2	NA	CASSRPKPEQFF
TRBV6-1	NA	CASTVERGGVAKNIQYF
TRBV6-5	NA	CASGTSDHYNEQFF
TRBV9	NA	CASSVAGARHTQYF
TRBV7-9	TRBD1	CATSDRVGGYTF
TRBV6-1	NA	CASTPGGNSYEQYF
TRBV27	TRBD2	CASSPLAGTDMQYF